The present T cell receptor beta chain was sequenced within a study of monozygotic twins with inflammatory bowel disease. Per-sample cDNA came from eight separate reactions. Following a re-call of the 5' RACE reads, TCRdb has one entry per CDR3 protein and lacks DNA. This specimen shows 420,000 or so distinct CDR3 sequences; the ten leading clones hold 2.4%. This CDR3 has 17 residues. Per germline, CDR1 MNHEY and CDR2 SMNVEV (reference sequence). Total RNA from whole blood was isolated with no T cell sorting. This clonotype was sampled from a human donor with ulcerative colitis or Crohn's disease, or a healthy co-twin of an affected twin (not recorded which). The chain carries TRBV27 and TRBJ2-1; TCRdb names TRBD2, which stays unverified in the absence of DNA. The sequencing input was blood. The CDR3 protein is CASSLFGRGLPKGEQFF.